What follows is one T cell receptor (beta chain) and its context. Antigen unknown. This sample was included in a study of cytomegalovirus exposure and HLA in healthy donors. At the level of the study: The 550 to 800 first-cohort repertoires and the 95 to 150 validation repertoires shared the same platform, a later analysis reported. Study conclusions and caveats: Investigators reported approximately 170 TCR beta chains as tied to cytomegalovirus. In vitro work confirmed that three CMV-associated chains recognize CMV antigens.

The CDR3 contains 13 residues. Trimming left V 4 bases short and J 7 bases short, with 12 bases between. Germline V gene data show CDR1 as SGHDT and CDR2 as YYEEEE. Profiling relied on immunoSEQ multiplex PCR, and the TCRdb table lists in-frame clones only, not all of them. The sample includes approximately 190,000 clones, approximately 80% of them seen just once. This clonotype was sampled from a man between 18 and 29 years old in good health and CMV-seropositive. The sequenced material came from PBMCs. This sequence joins TRBV5-6 and TRBJ2-1; tentatively, D is TRBD2 (6 bases). CDR3 loop: CASSGGRWNEQFF. CDR3 bases: TGTGCCAGCAGCGGGGGGAGATGGAATGAGCAGTTCTTC.